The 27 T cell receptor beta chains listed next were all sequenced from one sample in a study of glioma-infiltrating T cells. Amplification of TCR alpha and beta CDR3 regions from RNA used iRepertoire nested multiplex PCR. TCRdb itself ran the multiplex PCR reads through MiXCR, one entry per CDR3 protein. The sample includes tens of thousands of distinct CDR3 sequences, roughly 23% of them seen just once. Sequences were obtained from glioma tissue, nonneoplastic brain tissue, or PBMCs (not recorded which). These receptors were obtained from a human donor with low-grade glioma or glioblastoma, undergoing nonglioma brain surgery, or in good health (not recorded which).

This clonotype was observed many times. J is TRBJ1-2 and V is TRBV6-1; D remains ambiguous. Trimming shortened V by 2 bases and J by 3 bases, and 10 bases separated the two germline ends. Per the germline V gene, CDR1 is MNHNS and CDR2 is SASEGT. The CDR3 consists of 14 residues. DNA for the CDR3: TGTGCCAGCAGTGAAATCGTCAGCTACTATGGCTACACCTTC. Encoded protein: CASSEIVSYYGYTF.

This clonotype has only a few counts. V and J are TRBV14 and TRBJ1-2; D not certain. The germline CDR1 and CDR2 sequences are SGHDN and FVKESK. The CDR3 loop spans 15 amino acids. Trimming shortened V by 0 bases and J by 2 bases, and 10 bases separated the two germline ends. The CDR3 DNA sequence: TGTGCCAGCAGCCAAGATATCGGGAGGAACTATGGCTACACCTTC. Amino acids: CASSQDIGRNYGYTF. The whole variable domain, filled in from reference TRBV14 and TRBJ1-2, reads EAGVTQFPSHSVIEKGQTVTLRCDPISGHDNLYWYRRVMGKEIKFLLHFVKESKQDESGMPNNRFLAERTGGTYSTLKVQPAELEDSGVYFCASSQDIGRNYGYTFGSGTRLTVV.

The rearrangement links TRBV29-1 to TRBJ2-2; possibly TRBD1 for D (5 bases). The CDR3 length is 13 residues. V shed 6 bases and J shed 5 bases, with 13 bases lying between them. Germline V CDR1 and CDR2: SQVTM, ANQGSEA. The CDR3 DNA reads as TGCAGCGTAGCAATGACAGTGACCGGGGAGCTGTTTTTT. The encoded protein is CSVAMTVTGELFF.

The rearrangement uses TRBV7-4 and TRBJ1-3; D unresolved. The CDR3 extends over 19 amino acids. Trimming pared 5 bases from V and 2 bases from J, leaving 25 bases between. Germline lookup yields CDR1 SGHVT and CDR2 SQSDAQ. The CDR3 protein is CASSPWVKERLEAGNTIYF. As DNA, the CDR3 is TGTGCCAGCAGCCCTTGGGTAAAGGAGCGGCTGGAAGCTGGAAACACCATATATTTT. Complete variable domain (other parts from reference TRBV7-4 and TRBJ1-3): GAGVSQSPRYKVAKRGRDVALRCDSISGHVTLYWYRQTLGQGSEVLTYSQSDAQRDKSGRPSGRFSAERPERSVSTLKIQRTEQGDSAVYLCASSPWVKERLEAGNTIYFGEGSWLTVV.

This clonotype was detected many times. The CDR3 reads CASHRVGLIDQPQHF. The CDR3 DNA sequence: TGTGCCAGTCACAGGGTCGGATTGATCGATCAGCCCCAGCATTTT. V and J are TRBV19 and TRBJ1-5, with D perhaps TRBD1 (6 bases). The CDR3 covers 15 residues. In germline, CDR1 is LNHDA, CDR2 SQIVND (reference sequence). V was clipped by 8 bases and J by 5 bases, with 19 bases between them.

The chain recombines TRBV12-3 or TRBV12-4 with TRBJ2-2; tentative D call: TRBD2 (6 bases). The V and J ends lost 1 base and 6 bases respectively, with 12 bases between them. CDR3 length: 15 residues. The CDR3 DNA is TGTGCCAGCAGTTTAGAGGGAGGTCTACCCGGGGAGCTGTTTTTT. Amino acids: CASSLEGGLPGELFF.

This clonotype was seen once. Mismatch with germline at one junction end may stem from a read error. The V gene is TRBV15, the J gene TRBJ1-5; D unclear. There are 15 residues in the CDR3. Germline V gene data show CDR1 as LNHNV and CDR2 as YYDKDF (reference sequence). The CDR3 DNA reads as TGTGCCGCCAGCAGCGATAGGAGAGGCAATCAGCCCCAGCATTTT. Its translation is CAASSDRRGNQPQHF.

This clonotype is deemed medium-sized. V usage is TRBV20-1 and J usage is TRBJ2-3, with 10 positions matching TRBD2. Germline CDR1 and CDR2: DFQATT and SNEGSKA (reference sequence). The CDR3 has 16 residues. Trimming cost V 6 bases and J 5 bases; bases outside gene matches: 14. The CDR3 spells CSAEAVAGGAGDTQYF. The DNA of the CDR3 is TGCAGTGCGGAGGCAGTAGCGGGAGGAGCAGGAGATACGCAGTATTTT.

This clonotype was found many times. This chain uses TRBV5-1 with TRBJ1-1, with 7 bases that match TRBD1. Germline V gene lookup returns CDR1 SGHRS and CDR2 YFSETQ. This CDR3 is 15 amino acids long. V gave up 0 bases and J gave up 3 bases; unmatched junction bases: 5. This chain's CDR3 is CASSLETGFDTEAFF. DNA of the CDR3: TGCGCCAGCAGCTTGGAGACAGGGTTCGACACTGAAGCTTTCTTT.

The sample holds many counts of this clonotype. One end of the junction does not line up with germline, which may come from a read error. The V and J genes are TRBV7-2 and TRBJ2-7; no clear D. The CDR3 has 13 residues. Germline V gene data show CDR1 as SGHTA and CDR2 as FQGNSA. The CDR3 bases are TGTGCCAGCAGCTTAGAGGCCTCCAACGAGCAGTACTTC. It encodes CASSLEASNEQYF. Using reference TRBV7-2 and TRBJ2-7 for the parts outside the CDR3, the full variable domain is GAGVSQSPSNKVTEKGKDVELRCDPISGHTALYWYRQSLGQGLEFLIYFQGNSAPDKSGLPSDRFSAERTGGSVSTLTIQRTQQEDSAVYLCASSLEASNEQYFGPGTRLTVT.

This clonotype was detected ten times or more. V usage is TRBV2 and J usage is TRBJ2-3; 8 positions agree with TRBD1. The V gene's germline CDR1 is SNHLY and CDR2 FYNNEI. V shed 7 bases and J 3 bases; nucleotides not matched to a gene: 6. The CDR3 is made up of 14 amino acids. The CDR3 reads CASKGTGRTDTQYF. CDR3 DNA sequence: TGTGCCAGCAAAGGGACAGGCAGGACAGATACGCAGTATTTT.

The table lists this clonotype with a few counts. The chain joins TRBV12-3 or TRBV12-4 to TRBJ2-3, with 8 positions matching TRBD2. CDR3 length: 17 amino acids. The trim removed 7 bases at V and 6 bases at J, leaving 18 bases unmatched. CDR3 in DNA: TGTGCCAGCATTCCTCGGTTGCGGGGGGCCTGGGGGGATACGCAGTATTTT. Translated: CASIPRLRGAWGDTQYF.

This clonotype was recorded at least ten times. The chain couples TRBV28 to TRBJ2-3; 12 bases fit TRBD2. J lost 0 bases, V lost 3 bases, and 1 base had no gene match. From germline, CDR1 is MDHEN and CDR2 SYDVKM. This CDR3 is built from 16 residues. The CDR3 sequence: CASSFGLAGSTDTQYF. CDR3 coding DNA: TGTGCCAGCAGTTTCGGACTAGCGGGGAGCACAGATACGCAGTATTTT.

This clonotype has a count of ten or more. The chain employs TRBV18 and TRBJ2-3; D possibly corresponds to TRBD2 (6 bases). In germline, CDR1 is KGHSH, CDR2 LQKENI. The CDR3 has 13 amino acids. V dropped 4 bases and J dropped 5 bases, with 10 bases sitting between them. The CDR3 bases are TGTGCCAGCTCACGGGGGGATGGAGATACGCAGTATTTT. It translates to CASSRGDGDTQYF.

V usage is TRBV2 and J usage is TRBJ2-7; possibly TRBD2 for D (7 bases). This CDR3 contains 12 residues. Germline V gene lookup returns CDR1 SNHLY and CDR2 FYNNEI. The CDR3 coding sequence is TGTGGGGGGGGCAAACATCTTTACGAGCAGTACTTC. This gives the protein CGGGKHLYEQYF. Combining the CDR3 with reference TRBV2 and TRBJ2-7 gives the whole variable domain EPEVTQTPSHQVTQMGQEVILRCVPISNHLYFYWYRQILGQKVEFLVSFYNNEISEKSEIFDDQFSVERPDGSNFTLKIRSTKLEDSAMYFCGGGKHLYEQYFGPGTRLTVT.

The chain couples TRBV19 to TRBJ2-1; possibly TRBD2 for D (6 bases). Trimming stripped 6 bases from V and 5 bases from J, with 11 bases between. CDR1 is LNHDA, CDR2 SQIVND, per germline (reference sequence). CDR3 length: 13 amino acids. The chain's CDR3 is CASRTKRDNEQFF. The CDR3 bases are TGTGCCAGTAGGACCAAGCGGGACAATGAGCAGTTCTTC.

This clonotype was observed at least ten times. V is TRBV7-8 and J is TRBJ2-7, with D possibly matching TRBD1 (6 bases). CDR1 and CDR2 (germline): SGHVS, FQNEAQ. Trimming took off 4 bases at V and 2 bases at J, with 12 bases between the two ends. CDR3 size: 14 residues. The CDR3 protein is CASSYGTLAYEQYF. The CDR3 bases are TGTGCCAGCAGCTACGGGACATTAGCCTACGAGCAGTACTTC.

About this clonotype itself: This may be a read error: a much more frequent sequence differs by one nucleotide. CDR3 sequence: CASSQLYKKTDTQYF. The DNA of the CDR3 is TGTGCCAGCAGCCAACTGTACAAGAAGACAGATACGCAGTATTTT. The chain employs TRBV3-1 and TRBJ2-3; D gene uncertain. The V gene lost 2 bases and the J gene lost 3 bases, with 12 bases spanning the gap. CDR1 and CDR2 (germline): LGHDT, YNNKEL (reference sequence). CDR3 length: 15 residues.

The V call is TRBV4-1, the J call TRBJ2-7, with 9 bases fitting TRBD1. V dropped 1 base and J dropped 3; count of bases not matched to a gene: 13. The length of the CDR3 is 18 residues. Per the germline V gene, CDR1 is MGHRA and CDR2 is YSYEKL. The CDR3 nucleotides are TGCGCCAGCAGCCAAGTAAATTCCATGGCGGGACAGGGCTACGAGCAGTACTTC. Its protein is CASSQVNSMAGQGYEQYF.

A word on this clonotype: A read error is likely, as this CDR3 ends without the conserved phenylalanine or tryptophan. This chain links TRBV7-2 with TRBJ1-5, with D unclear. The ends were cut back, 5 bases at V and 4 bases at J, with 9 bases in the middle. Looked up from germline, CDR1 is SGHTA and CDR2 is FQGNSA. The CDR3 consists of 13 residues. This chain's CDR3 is CASSPQRNQPQHL. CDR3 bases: TGTGCCAGCAGCCCGCAGAGGAATCAGCCCCAGCATCTT.

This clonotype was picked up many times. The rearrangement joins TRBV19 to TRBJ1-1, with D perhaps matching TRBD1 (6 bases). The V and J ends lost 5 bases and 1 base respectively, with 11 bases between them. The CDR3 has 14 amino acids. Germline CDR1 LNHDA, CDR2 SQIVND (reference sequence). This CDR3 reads CASSLGQKNTEAFF. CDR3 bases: TGTGCCAGTAGTCTTGGACAGAAGAACACTGAAGCTTTCTTT.

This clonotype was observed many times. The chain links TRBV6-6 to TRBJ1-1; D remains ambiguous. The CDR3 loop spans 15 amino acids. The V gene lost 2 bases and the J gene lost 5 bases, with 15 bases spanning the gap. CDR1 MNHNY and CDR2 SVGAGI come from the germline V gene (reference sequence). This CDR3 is CASSYTSGGGTEAFF. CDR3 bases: TGTGCCAGCAGTTACACATCAGGAGGCGGTACTGAAGCTTTCTTT.

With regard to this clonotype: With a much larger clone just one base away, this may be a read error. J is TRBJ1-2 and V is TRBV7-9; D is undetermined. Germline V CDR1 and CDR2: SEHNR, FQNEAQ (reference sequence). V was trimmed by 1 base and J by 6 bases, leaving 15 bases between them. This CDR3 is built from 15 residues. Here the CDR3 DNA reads TGTGCCAGCAGCTTAGTCTTGGGGTCTGGCGATGGCTACACCTTC. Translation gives CASSLVLGSGDGYTF.

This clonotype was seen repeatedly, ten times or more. The CDR3 DNA reads as TGTGCCAGCAGTGAAGCGTACGGAAATAACTATGGCTACACCTTC. Its translation is CASSEAYGNNYGYTF. The V gene is TRBV2, the J gene TRBJ1-2; D unresolved. The CDR3 is 15 amino acids. From germline, CDR1 is SNHLY and CDR2 FYNNEI. V lost 0 bases and J 1 base, leaving 9 bases between the germline ends.

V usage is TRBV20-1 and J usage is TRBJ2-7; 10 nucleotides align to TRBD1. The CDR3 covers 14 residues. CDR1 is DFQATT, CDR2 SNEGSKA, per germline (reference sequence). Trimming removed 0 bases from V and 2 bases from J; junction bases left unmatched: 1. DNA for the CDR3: TGCAGTGCTAGAGATGGGACAGGGGCCTACGAGCAGTACTTC. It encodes CSARDGTGAYEQYF.

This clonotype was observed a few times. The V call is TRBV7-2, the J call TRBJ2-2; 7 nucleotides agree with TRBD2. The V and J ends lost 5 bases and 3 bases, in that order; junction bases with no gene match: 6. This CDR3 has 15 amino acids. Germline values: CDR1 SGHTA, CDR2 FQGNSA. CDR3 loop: CASSPWDYHTGELFF. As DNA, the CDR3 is TGTGCCAGCAGCCCCTGGGACTATCACACCGGGGAGCTGTTTTTT.

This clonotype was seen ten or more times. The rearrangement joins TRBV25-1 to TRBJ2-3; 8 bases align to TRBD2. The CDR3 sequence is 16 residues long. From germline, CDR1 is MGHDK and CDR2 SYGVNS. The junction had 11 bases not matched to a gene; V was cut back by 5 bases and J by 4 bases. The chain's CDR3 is CASSPAGARWADTQYF. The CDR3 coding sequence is TGTGCCAGCAGTCCAGCGGGGGCTCGTTGGGCAGATACGCAGTATTTT.